This T cell receptor (beta chain) derives from a study of T-cell memory formation after mild COVID-19. Across the whole study: TCR clusters were mostly donor specific.

cDNA libraries for TCR alpha and TCR beta, carrying sample barcodes and UMIs, came from 5'RACE with constant-segment primers. TCRdb passed the 5' RACE reads through MiXCR, listing each CDR3 protein once. The sample comprises 580,000 or so distinct CDR3 sequences, roughly 17% of which are singletons, and just over 8% rests with the top ten. Study-level findings and limits: CD4/CD8 balance held among clones contracting day 15 to 85, and later expanders leaned CD4+.

The CDR3 extends over 13 amino acids. V shed 3 bases and J shed 0 bases, with 8 bases lying between them. CDR1 and CDR2 (germline): DFQATT, SNEGSKA (reference sequence). This clonotype has more than one count but fewer than ten. Its antigen is unidentified. The sample was PBMCs or a T cell subset sorted from them (not recorded which). This TCR was sampled from an adult woman who had mild COVID-19 (a few samples of this study predate the infection). Cell type and time point are not known. The chain links TRBV20-1 to TRBJ2-5, with unresolved D. The CDR3 DNA reads as TGCAGTGCTAGTGGAGTAAACCAAGAGACCCAGTACTTC. This sequence encodes CSASGVNQETQYF.